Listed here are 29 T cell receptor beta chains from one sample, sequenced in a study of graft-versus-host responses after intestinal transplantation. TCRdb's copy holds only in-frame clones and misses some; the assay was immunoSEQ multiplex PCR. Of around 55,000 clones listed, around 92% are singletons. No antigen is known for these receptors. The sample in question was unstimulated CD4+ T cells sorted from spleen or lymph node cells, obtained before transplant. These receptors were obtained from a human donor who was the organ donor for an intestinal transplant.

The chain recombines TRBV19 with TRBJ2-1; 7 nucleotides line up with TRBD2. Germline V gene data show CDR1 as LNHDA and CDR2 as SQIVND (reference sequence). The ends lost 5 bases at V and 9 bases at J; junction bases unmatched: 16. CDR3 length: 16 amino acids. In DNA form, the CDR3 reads TGTGCCAGTAGTCCCCCTGGGCGGGAGCCCCGGGGTGAGCAGTTCTTC. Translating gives CASSPPGREPRGEQFF.

CDR3 amino acids: CASSLEVLVREGTGELFF. Written as DNA, the CDR3 is TGTGCCAGCAGTTTAGAGGTCCTTGTGAGGGAGGGGACCGGGGAGCTGTTTTTT. The chain is built from TRBV27 and TRBJ2-2, with 7 bases that match TRBD2. Germline V lookup: CDR1 MNHEY, CDR2 SMNVEV (reference sequence). V lost 2 bases, J lost 5 bases, and 14 bases stayed unmatched. The CDR3 has 18 amino acids.

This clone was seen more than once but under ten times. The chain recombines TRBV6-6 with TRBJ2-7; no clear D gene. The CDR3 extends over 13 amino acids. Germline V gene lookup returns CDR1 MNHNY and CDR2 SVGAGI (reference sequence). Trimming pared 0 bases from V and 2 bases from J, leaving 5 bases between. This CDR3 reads CASSYSGPYEQYF. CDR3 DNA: TGTGCCAGCAGTTACTCTGGCCCCTACGAGCAGTACTTC.

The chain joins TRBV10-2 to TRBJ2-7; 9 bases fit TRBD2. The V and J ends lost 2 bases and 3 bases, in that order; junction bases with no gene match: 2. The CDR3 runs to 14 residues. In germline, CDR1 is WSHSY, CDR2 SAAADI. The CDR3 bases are TGCGCCAGCAGTGAGGGTAGCGGGAGCTACGAGCAGTACTTC. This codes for CASSEGSGSYEQYF.

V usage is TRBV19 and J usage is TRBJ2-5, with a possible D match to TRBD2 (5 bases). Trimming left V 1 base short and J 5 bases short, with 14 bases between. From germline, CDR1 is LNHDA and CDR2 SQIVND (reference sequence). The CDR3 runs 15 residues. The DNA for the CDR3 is TGTGCCAGTAGTATAGCCCTGAGCGGTTTGGAGACCCAGTACTTC. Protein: CASSIALSGLETQYF.

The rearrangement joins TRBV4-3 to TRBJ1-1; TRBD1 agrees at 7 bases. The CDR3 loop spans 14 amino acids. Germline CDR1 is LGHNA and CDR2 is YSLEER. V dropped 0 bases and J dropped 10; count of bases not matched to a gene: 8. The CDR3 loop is CASSQEERRQGAFF. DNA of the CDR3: TGCGCCAGCAGCCAAGAAGAGAGGAGACAGGGAGCTTTCTTT.

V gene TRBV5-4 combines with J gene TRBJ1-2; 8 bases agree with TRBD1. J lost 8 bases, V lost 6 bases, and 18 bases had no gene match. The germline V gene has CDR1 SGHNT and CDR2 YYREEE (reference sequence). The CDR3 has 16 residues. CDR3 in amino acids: CASNLLGGQGAGGYTF. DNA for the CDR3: TGTGCCAGCAACCTCTTGGGGGGGCAGGGGGCAGGAGGCTACACCTTC.

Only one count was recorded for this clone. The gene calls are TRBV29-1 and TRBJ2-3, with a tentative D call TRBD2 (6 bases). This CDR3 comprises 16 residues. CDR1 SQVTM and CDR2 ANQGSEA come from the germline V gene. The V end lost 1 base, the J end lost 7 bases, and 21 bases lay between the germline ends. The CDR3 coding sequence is TGCAGCGTTGAAGTTCGATCCGGGGGAGCCATGAATACGCAGTATTTT. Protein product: CSVEVRSGGAMNTQYF.

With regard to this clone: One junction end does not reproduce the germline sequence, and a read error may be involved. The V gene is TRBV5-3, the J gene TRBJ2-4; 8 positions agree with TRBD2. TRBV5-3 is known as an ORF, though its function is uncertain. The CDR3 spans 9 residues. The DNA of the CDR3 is TGTGCCAGAAGCTCCGCGGGGGGTTTC. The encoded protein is CARSSAGGF.

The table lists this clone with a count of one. This CDR3 is CASSIGTGTINTQYF. CDR3 in DNA: TGTGCCAGCAGCATAGGGACAGGGACCATCAATACGCAGTATTTT. This sequence joins TRBV5-5 and TRBJ2-3; 9 bases align to TRBD1. The V gene's germline CDR1 is SGHKS and CDR2 YYEKEE (reference sequence). V trimming: 4 bases; J trimming: 7 bases; junction bases outside the gene matches: 10. The CDR3 is 15 amino acids.

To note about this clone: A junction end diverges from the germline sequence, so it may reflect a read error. CDR3 coding DNA: TGTGCTAGCAGCTTAGTGCAGGGGGCGCAGACCCAGTACTTC. The encoded protein is CASSLVQGAQTQYF. This sequence joins TRBV7-7 and TRBJ2-5, with TRBD1 identical over 8 bases. CDR1 is SSHAT, CDR2 FNYEAQ, per germline (reference sequence). The CDR3 sequence is 14 residues long. The whole variable domain, remainder taken from reference TRBV7-7 and TRBJ2-5, is GAGVSQSPRYKVTKRGQDVTLRCDPISSHATLYWYQQALGQGPEFLTYFNYEAQPDKSGLPSDRFSAERPEGSISTLTIQRTEQRDSAMYRCASSLVQGAQTQYFGPGTRLLVL.

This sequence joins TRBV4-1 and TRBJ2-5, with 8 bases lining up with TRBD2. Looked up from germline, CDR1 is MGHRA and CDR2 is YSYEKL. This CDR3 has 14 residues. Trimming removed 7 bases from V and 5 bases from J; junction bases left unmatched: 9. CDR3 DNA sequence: TGCGCCAGCAAGAGTACGGGACTAGGGGAGACCCAGTACTTC. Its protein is CASKSTGLGETQYF.

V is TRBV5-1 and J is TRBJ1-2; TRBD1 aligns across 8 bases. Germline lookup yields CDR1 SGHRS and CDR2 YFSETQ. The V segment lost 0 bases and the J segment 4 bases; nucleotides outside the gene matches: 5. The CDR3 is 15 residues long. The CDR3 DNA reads TGCGCCAGCAGCTTGGTGACAGGGGAAGGCTATGGCTACACCTTC. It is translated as CASSLVTGEGYGYTF.

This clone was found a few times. CDR3 nucleotide sequence: TGCAGCGTCTCCGGGGGGCAATCTGAAAAACTGTTTTTT. It encodes CSVSGGQSEKLFF. The genes are TRBV29-1 and TRBJ1-4, with a possible D match to TRBD1 (6 bases). From germline, CDR1 is SQVTM and CDR2 ANQGSEA. This CDR3 is 13 amino acids long. V was cut by 6 bases and J by 7 bases, with 15 bases left in between.

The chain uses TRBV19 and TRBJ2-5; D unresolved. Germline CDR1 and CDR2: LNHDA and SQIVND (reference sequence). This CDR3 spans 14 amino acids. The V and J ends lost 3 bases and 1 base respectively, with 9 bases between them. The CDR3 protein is CASSIQLTQETQYF. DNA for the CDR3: TGTGCCAGTAGTATCCAACTAACCCAAGAGACCCAGTACTTC.

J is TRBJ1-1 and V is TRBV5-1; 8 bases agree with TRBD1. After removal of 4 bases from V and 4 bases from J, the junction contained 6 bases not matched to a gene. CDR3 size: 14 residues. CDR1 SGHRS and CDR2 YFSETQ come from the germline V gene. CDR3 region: CASSQQGVGTEAFF. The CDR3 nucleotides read TGCGCCAGCAGCCAACAGGGGGTCGGCACTGAAGCTTTCTTT.

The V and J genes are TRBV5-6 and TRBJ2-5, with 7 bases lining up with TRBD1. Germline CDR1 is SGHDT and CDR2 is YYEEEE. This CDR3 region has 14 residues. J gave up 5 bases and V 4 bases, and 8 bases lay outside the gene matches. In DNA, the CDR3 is TGTGCCAGCAGCGGACTGCAGGGGGTGGAGACCCAGTACTTC. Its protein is CASSGLQGVETQYF. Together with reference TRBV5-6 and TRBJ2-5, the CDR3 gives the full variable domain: DAGVTQSPTHLIKTRGQQVTLRCSPKSGHDTVSWYQQALGQGPQFIFQYYEEEERQRGNFPDRFSGHQFPNYSSELNVNALLLGDSALYLCASSGLQGVETQYFGPGTRLLVL.

The CDR3 sequence is CASSGQPATNTEAFF. CDR3 nucleotide sequence: TGTGCCAGCAGCGGACAGCCAGCAACGAACACTGAAGCTTTCTTT. The gene calls are TRBV5-6 and TRBJ1-1; possibly TRBD1 for D (6 bases). Germline CDR1 SGHDT, CDR2 YYEEEE. This CDR3 comprises 15 residues. Between the trimmed V and J ends, which lost 4 bases and 1 base, there was a span of 14 bases.

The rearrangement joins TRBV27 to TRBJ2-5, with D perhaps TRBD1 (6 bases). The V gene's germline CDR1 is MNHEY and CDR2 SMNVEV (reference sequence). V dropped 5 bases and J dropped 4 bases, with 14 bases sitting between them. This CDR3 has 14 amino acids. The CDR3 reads CASSTPGRGETQYF. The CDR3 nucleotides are TGTGCCAGCAGTACCCCGGGCAGGGGAGAGACCCAGTACTTC.

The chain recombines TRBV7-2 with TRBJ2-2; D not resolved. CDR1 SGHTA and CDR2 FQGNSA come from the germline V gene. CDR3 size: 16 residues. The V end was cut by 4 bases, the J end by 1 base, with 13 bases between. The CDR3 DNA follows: TGTGCCAGCAGCTCCTCTCTGGCTAGGAACACCGGGGAGCTGTTTTTT. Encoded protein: CASSSSLARNTGELFF.

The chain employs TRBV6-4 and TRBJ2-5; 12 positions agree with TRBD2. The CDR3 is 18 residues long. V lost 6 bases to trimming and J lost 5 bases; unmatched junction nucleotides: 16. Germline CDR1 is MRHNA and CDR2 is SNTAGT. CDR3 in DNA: TGTGCCAGCAGGGCTTCTAGCGGGAGGGAGGTATGCCGGGAGACCCAGTACTTC. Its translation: CASRASSGREVCRETQYF.

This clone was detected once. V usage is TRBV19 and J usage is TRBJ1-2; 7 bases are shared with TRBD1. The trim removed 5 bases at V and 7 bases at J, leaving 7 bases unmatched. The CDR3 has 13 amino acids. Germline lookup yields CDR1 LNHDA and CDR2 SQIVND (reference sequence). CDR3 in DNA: TGTGCCAGTAGTTCTCAGGGGGAAACTGGCTACACCTTC. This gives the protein CASSSQGETGYTF.

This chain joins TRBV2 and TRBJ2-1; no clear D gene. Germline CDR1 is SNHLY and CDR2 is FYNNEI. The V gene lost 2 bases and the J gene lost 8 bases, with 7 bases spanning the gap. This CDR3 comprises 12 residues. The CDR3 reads CASSELNHEQFF. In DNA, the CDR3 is TGTGCCAGCAGTGAACTTAATCATGAGCAGTTCTTC.

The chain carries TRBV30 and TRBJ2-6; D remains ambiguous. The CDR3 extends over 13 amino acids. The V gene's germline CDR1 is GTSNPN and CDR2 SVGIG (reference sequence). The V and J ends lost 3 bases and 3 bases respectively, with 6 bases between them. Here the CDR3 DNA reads TGTGCCTGGAGCGTATATGGGGCCAACGTCCTGACTTTC. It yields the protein CAWSVYGANVLTF.

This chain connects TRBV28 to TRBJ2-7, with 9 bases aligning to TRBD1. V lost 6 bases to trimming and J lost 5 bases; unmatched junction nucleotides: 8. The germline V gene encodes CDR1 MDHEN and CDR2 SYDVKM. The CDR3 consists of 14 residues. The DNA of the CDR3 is TGTGCCAGCAGCCTCGGACAGGGGCGGCACGAGCAGTACTTC. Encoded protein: CASSLGQGRHEQYF.

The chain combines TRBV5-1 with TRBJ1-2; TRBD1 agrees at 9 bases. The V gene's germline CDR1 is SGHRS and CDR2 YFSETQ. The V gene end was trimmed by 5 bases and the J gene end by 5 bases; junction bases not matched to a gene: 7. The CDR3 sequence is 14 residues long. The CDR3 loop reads CASSFGGQGYGYTF. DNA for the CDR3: TGCGCCAGCAGTTTTGGGGGACAGGGTTATGGCTACACCTTC.

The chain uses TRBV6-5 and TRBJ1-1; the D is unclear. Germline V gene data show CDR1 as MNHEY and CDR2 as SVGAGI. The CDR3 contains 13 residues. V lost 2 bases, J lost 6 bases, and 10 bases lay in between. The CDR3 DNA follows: TGTGCCAGCAGTTACGAGGCTGACGCTGAAGCTTTCTTT. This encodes CASSYEADAEAFF.

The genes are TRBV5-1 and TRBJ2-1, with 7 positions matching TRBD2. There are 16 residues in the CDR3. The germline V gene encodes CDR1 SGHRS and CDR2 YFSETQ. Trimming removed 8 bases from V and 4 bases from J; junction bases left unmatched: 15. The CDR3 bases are TGCGCCAGTTCCCCAGTAGCGGGTGGACCATACAATGAGCAGTTCTTC. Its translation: CASSPVAGGPYNEQFF. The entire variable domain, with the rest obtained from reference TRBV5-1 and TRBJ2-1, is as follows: KAGVTQTPRYLIKTRGQQVTLSCSPISGHRSVSWYQQTPGQGLQFLFEYFSETQRNKGNFPGRFSGRQFSNSRSEMNVSTLELGDSALYLCASSPVAGGPYNEQFFGPGTRLTVL.

The CDR3, as DNA: TGTGCCTGGAGTCAGCAGCAGACTAGCACAGATACGCAGTATTTT. Translating it yields CAWSQQQTSTDTQYF. V and J are TRBV30 and TRBJ2-3, with D uncertain. Germline-derived CDR1 and CDR2 are GTSNPN and SVGIG (reference sequence). V was cut by 2 bases and J by 0 bases, with 12 bases left in between. This CDR3 is 15 amino acids long.